The source of this T cell receptor beta chain is a study of blood T cell repertoires in COVID-19. Looked up from germline, CDR1 is MDHEN and CDR2 is SYDVKM. V was shortened by 3 bases and J by 2 bases, with 6 bases between the two germline ends. The CDR3 spans 13 residues. Sequencing was performed with immunoSEQ multiplex PCR; in TCRdb, only in-frame clones are kept and a portion is missing. In the table there are about 95,000 clones, roughly 80% of which are singletons. This TCR derives from a man older than 75 with COVID-19, enrolled during active disease. The sequencing input was peripheral blood. The chain recombines TRBV28 with TRBJ2-3; D gene ambiguous. CDR3 amino acids: CASSFPSTDTQYF. For the CDR3, the DNA is TGTGCCAGCAGTTTCCCCTCCACAGATACGCAGTATTTT.